Below, 21 T cell receptor beta chains from the same sample are listed, as sequenced in a study of blood T cells in healthy people across ages. A second PCR, run for roughly 7 to 12 cycles, used a sample-barcoded 5' primer plus a J-beta primer mix. One entry per CDR3 protein results from TCRdb running MiXCR on the 5' RACE reads. The sample has 1.5 million to 2 million distinct CDR3 sequences, about 31% seen once; the top ten hold roughly 10%. Sequenced sample: blood. These receptors all come from a woman in her 30s in good health.

This chain links TRBV12-3 or TRBV12-4 with TRBJ1-2, with unresolved D. The CDR3 has 13 residues. The V and J ends lost 6 bases and 9 bases respectively, with 17 bases between them. The CDR3 protein is CASSRRGEYSYTF. CDR3 sequence (DNA): TGTGCCAGCAGCCGGCGTGGGGAGTACAGCTACACCTTC.

The chain is built from TRBV7-9 and TRBJ2-1; unclear D gene. Trimming stripped 3 bases from V and 8 bases from J, with 23 bases between. Germline V gene data show CDR1 as SEHNR and CDR2 as FQNEAQ (reference sequence). This CDR3 comprises 17 residues. The CDR3 coding sequence is TGTGCCAGCAGCTTCGTACCTGGCCTAACGGGCGGTGATGAGCAGTTCTTC. Translated: CASSFVPGLTGGDEQFF.

In this sample, this clonotype turned up a few times. The CDR3 loop is CSARDQGRAGGRETQYF. DNA for the CDR3: TGCAGTGCTAGAGATCAGGGAAGAGCGGGGGGCAGGGAGACCCAGTACTTC. The rearrangement uses TRBV20-1 and TRBJ2-5; 9 nucleotides agree with TRBD2. After removal of 0 bases from V and 5 bases from J, the junction contained 13 bases not matched to a gene. Germline values: CDR1 DFQATT, CDR2 SNEGSKA (reference sequence). The CDR3 loop spans 17 amino acids.

This sequence joins TRBV10-2 and TRBJ2-5, with 10 positions matching TRBD2. Trimming removed 0 bases from V and 7 bases from J; junction bases left unmatched: 11. The CDR3 is made up of 17 amino acids. From germline, CDR1 is WSHSY and CDR2 SAAADI. As DNA, the CDR3 is TGCGCCAGCAGTGAGTCGGGGCTAGCGGGGGCCTCAGGGACCCAGTACTTC. Protein sequence: CASSESGLAGASGTQYF.

This clonotype was seen at least ten times. V is TRBV29-1 and J is TRBJ2-7; 13 nucleotides line up with TRBD2. Germline V gene lookup returns CDR1 SQVTM and CDR2 ANQGSEA. There are 15 residues in the CDR3. Trimming at V came to 3 bases and at J to 2 bases, leaving 4 bases not matched to a gene. The CDR3 is CSVEGTSGITYEQYF. CDR3 DNA: TGCAGCGTTGAGGGGACTAGCGGGATCACCTACGAGCAGTACTTC.

This clonotype was seen only once. This chain connects TRBV20-1 to TRBJ1-6; TRBD1 agrees at 7 bases. CDR1 is DFQATT, CDR2 SNEGSKA, per germline (reference sequence). This CDR3 is built from 12 residues. The V and J ends lost 6 bases and 6 bases, in that order; junction bases with no gene match: 2. CDR3 nucleotides: TGCAGTGCGGGACAGTCTAATTCACCCCTCCACTTT. Protein sequence: CSAGQSNSPLHF.

This clonotype has only a few counts. The V gene is TRBV2, the J gene TRBJ2-1; maybe TRBD1 (6 bases). The CDR3 loop spans 14 amino acids. Germline V gives CDR1 SNHLY, CDR2 FYNNEI. The germline V and J ends were trimmed by 7 bases and 0 bases, with 10 bases remaining between them. The CDR3 region is CASTLDSSYNEQFF. CDR3 in DNA: TGTGCCAGCACCTTGGACAGCTCCTACAATGAGCAGTTCTTC.

The CDR3 DNA reads TGCAGTGCTGCTGGTCTAGCGGGATATGGAGAGACCCAGTACTTC. It translates to CSAAGLAGYGETQYF. This rearrangement joins TRBV20-1 to TRBJ2-5, with 9 bases aligning to TRBD2. The CDR3 has 15 residues. The germline V gene has CDR1 DFQATT and CDR2 SNEGSKA (reference sequence). V shed 5 bases, J shed 4 bases, and the junction held 11 bases outside the gene matches.

The genes are TRBV20-1 and TRBJ2-5, with 12 bases that match TRBD1. Looked up from germline, CDR1 is DFQATT and CDR2 is SNEGSKA (reference sequence). V was clipped by 6 bases and J by 5 bases; unmatched bases: 13. The CDR3 totals 16 residues. CDR3 region: CSASRQGQGARETQYF. CDR3 DNA: TGCAGTGCAAGCCGTCAGGGACAGGGGGCGCGGGAGACCCAGTACTTC.

This clonotype was seen more than once but under ten times. The V gene is TRBV4-1, the J gene TRBJ2-5; 9 nucleotides match TRBD1. Per germline, CDR1 MGHRA and CDR2 YSYEKL. V shed 1 base, J shed 5 bases, and the junction held 11 bases outside the gene matches. This CDR3 comprises 17 residues. The CDR3 nucleotides read TGCGCCAGCAGCCAAGGAGGGACAGGGCGCTTTTTGGAGACCCAGTACTTC. This encodes CASSQGGTGRFLETQYF.

The rearrangement links TRBV7-9 to TRBJ2-7; TRBD1 matches 11 bases. The CDR3 has 18 amino acids. The junction had 16 bases not matched to a gene; V was cut back by 5 bases and J by 4 bases. Germline-derived CDR1 and CDR2 are SEHNR and FQNEAQ (reference sequence). The CDR3 loop is CASSPRPPGQGGAYEQYF. CDR3 coding DNA: TGTGCCAGCAGCCCTCGCCCACCGGGACAGGGGGGAGCTTACGAGCAGTACTTC.

This clonotype came up once. The chain couples TRBV10-3 to TRBJ1-2; D remains unclear. The CDR3 runs 15 residues. Germline CDR1 reads ENHRY; CDR2 reads SYGVKD. V shed 2 bases and J shed 2 bases, with 12 bases lying between them. In DNA, the CDR3 is TGTGCCATCAGTGAGCGAGGACTGAAAAACTATGGCTACACCTTC. Protein sequence: CAISERGLKNYGYTF.

This clonotype was observed a handful of times. The chain carries TRBV20-1 and TRBJ1-2; D is perhaps TRBD1 (5 bases). This CDR3 is built from 13 residues. The germline gives CDR1 DFQATT, CDR2 SNEGSKA (reference sequence). V lost 1 base and J 8 bases, leaving 14 bases between the germline ends. The chain's CDR3 is CSARARGSGGYTF. DNA for the CDR3: TGCAGTGCTAGAGCTCGGGGCTCGGGAGGCTACACCTTC.

This chain joins TRBV18 and TRBJ2-7, with 7 bases matching TRBD1. After removal of 4 bases from V and 12 bases from J, the junction contained 15 bases not matched to a gene. Germline loops: CDR1 KGHSH, CDR2 LQKENI. There are 14 residues in the CDR3. The CDR3 region is CASSLTGKGDVRYF. The CDR3 coding sequence is TGTGCCAGCTCACTGACAGGGAAGGGGGACGTGCGGTACTTC.

This sequence joins TRBV20-1 and TRBJ1-2; TRBD1 is a possible D gene (5 bases). The V gene's germline CDR1 is DFQATT and CDR2 SNEGSKA (reference sequence). The CDR3 runs 14 residues. Trimming took off 5 bases at V and 1 base at J, with 14 bases between the two ends. The CDR3 DNA reads as TGCAGTGCTCCGGGGGGGGAACTTAACTATGGCTACACCTTC. It codes for CSAPGGELNYGYTF.

J is TRBJ2-1 and V is TRBV11-3; D gene uncertain. The DNA end is more similar to TRBJ2-7, so the J call may be wrong. CDR3 length: 14 residues. Germline V CDR1 and CDR2: SGHNT, YENEEA. CDR3 residues: CASSLATADNEQYF. As DNA, the CDR3 is TGTGCCAGCAGCTTAGCCACTGCAGACAATGAGCAGTACTTC.

The chain joins TRBV7-9 to TRBJ1-6, with TRBD1 as a possible D gene (5 bases). CDR1 is SEHNR, CDR2 FQNEAQ, per germline (reference sequence). V lost 4 bases to trimming and J lost 11 bases, with 18 bases between them. This CDR3 contains 15 residues. CDR3 in DNA: TGTGCCAGCAGCTACCAGGGCCAGATGGATCCACCCCTCCACTTT. This codes for CASSYQGQMDPPLHF.

The chain employs TRBV5-1 and TRBJ1-1; 9 bases are shared with TRBD1. CDR1 SGHRS and CDR2 YFSETQ come from the germline V gene. This CDR3 contains 13 residues. V lost 7 bases to trimming and J lost 10 bases; unmatched junction nucleotides: 11. DNA for the CDR3: TGCGCCAGCGGCCCCCGGACAGGGGACGGAGCTTTCTTT. Protein: CASGPRTGDGAFF.

This clonotype has a handful of counts. A much larger clone sits a single nucleotide away, making a read error possible. This chain links TRBV6-1 with TRBJ1-2; 10 bases are a match to TRBD1. CDR1 MNHNS and CDR2 SASEGT come from the germline V gene. V lost 7 bases, J lost 2 bases, and 4 bases stayed unmatched. The CDR3 totals 14 residues. The CDR3 loop reads CASNPGQGNYGYTF. For the CDR3, the DNA is TGTGCCAGCAACCCGGGACAGGGGAACTATGGCTACACCTTC.

This clonotype was seen only once. The CDR3 region is CASSSDEPQHF. The CDR3 DNA reads TGTGCCAGCAGCTCCGATGAGCCCCAGCATTTT. This chain joins TRBV14 and TRBJ1-5; no firm D call. Trimming took 5 bases from V and 8 from J, leaving 7 bases between them. Germline CDR1 SGHDN, CDR2 FVKESK. The length of the CDR3 is 11 residues.

This clonotype was detected a few times. This chain links TRBV7-9 with TRBJ2-7, with 11 positions matching TRBD2. The CDR3 sequence is 18 residues long. V lost 4 bases, J lost 2 bases, and 13 bases stayed unmatched. Germline-derived CDR1 and CDR2 are SEHNR and FQNEAQ (reference sequence). The CDR3 region is CASSSEILTSGRTYEQYF. Here the CDR3 DNA reads TGTGCCAGCAGCTCCGAAATCCTCACTAGCGGGAGAACCTACGAGCAGTACTTC.